One TCR beta chain is described in this entry. Antigen: not known. The CDR3 has 15 residues. Germline V gene lookup returns CDR1 SGHVS and CDR2 FQNEAQ. V was trimmed by 4 bases and J by 6 bases, leaving 19 bases between them. The data belong to a study of shared clonotypes between healthy human individuals. Study-level results: Naive subsets typically showed greater estimated richness than memory subsets. Shared clonotypes: approximately 4.5% naive CD4, about 3.3% naive CD8, about 2.4% memory CD4, about 0.4% memory CD8. The rarefaction results pointed to incomplete sorted-subset sequencing despite large depth.

Profiled with immunoSEQ multiplex PCR; TCRdb holds only in-frame clones, not every one. The sample has about 2.1 million clones; about 93% are singletons. Cells designated naive CD8 were CD45RO-negative and were positively selected for CCR7, with terminally differentiated effector memory CD45RA+ cells excluded. The donors were adults (healthy and HIV-negative) with no recent acute infections or vaccinations. V gene TRBV7-8 combines with J gene TRBJ2-7; a weak D match, TRBD1 (6 bases). Sequenced material: naive CD8+ T cells from PBMCs. This sequence originates from a man younger than 35 in good health. Some clones in this sample may be carry-over from other donors' samples. The CDR3 protein is CASSYEQGSNGEQYF. Written as DNA, the CDR3 is TGTGCCAGCAGCTATGAACAGGGCTCCAATGGCGAGCAGTACTTC. The whole variable domain, filled in from reference TRBV7-8 and TRBJ2-7, reads GAGVSQSPRYKVAKRGQDVALRCDPISGHVSLFWYQQALGQGPEFLTYFQNEAQLDKSGLPSDRFFAERPEGSVSTLKIQRTQQEDSAVYLCASSYEQGSNGEQYFGPGTRLTVT.